A selection of T cell receptor beta chains follows, all from one sample in a study of blood T cell repertoires in COVID-19. TCRdb's table, derived via immunoSEQ multiplex PCR, lists solely in-frame clones and lacks some. Of about 220,000 clones in the sample, around 84% are singletons; the top ten hold about 13%. The sequenced material came from peripheral blood. The origin of the receptors is a human donor in a cohort sampled during active COVID-19. CDR3s include the opening cysteine and the closing phenylalanine or tryptophan. The D gene is left open where the match is weak. Size values are once, few and many counts, or a class for expanded clones, and some rows have none.

12	TRBJ1-1	-	TRBV7-9	-	CASSLGPGEAFF	TGTGCCAGCAGCTTAGGGCCAGGGGAAGCTTTCTTT
15	TRBJ2-7	once	TRBV24-1	-	CATSDRGSSRGEQYF	TGTGCCACCAGTGATCGGGGGTCGTCCCGAGGCGAGCAGTACTTC
16	TRBJ2-7	-	TRBV11-2	TRBD1	CASSLGTAGGGSRQYF	TGTGCCAGCAGCTTAGGGACTGCAGGGGGCGGCAGTAGGCAGTACTTC
15	TRBJ1-1	-	TRBV13	TRBD1	CASSALETGDTEAFF	TGTGCCAGCAGCGCCTTAGAGACAGGGGACACTGAAGCTTTCTTT
15	TRBJ1-1	-	TRBV5-6	-	CASSLDGNMNTEAFF	TGTGCCAGCAGCTTGGACGGGAACATGAACACTGAAGCTTTCTTT
17	TRBJ2-4	-	TRBV4-3	TRBD2	CASSRSASGVTQNIQYF	TGCGCCAGCAGCCGATCCGCTAGCGGGGTCACGCAAAACATTCAGTACTTC
15	TRBJ2-3	once	TRBV19	-	CASSLRLETADTQYF	TGTGCCAGTAGTCTCCGACTAGAGACAGCGGATACGCAGTATTTT
16	TRBJ1-3	-	TRBV18	-	CASSPTTDNSGNTIYF	TGTGCCAGCTCACCAACGACGGACAACTCTGGAAACACCATATATTTT
17	TRBJ2-4	-	TRBV4-2	-	CASSQDPPGPTKNIQYF	TGTGCCAGCAGCCAAGATCCCCCAGGTCCTACCAAAAACATTCAGTACTTC
16	TRBJ2-3	-	TRBV19	TRBD2	CASSIGGAGGTDTQYF	TGTGCCAGTAGTATCGGGGGAGCGGGGGGGACAGATACGCAGTATTTT
12	TRBJ2-1	-	TRBV19	-	CASSMTGFQQFF	TGTGCCAGTAGTATGACCGGGTTCCAGCAGTTCTTC
13	TRBJ2-2	-	TRBV5-1	-	CASSLGGTGELFF	TGCGCCAGCAGCTTGGGAGGTACCGGGGAGCTGTTTTTT
14	TRBJ1-1	-	TRBV19	TRBD1	CASSITGGNTEAFF	TGTGCCAGTAGTATTACAGGGGGCAACACTGAAGCTTTCTTT
16	TRBJ2-7	-	TRBV5-4	TRBD2	CASSGGLAGGLYEQYF	TGTGCCAGCAGCGGGGGGCTAGCGGGAGGGCTTTACGAGCAGTACTTC
16	TRBJ2-1	-	TRBV4-3	TRBD2	CASSLLVGGGYNEQFF	TGCGCCAGCAGCCTGCTCGTCGGCGGGGGCTACAATGAGCAGTTCTTC
15	TRBJ1-4	-	TRBV5-8	TRBD1	CASSLRTGINEKLFF	TGTGCCAGCAGCTTGCGGACAGGCATAAATGAAAAACTGTTTTTT
15	TRBJ2-1	-	TRBV4-2	TRBD2	CASSQRERVDNEQFF	TGTGCCAGCAGCCAGCGGGAGAGGGTGGATAATGAGCAGTTCTTC
15	TRBJ2-7	-	TRBV19	TRBD1	CASSIVRTGAYEQYF	TGTGCCAGTAGTATAGTCCGGACAGGTGCCTACGAGCAGTACTTC
16	TRBJ2-1	-	TRBV6-4	TRBD2	CASSGQGAGDYNEQFF	TGTGCCAGCAGTGGCCAGGGAGCGGGGGATTACAATGAGCAGTTCTTC
17	TRBJ1-6	-	TRBV5-4	-	CASSWTDYGSYNSPLHF	TGTGCCAGCAGTTGGACTGATTACGGCTCCTATAATTCACCCCTCCACTTT
15	TRBJ2-5	-	TRBV29-1	-	CSGTSRGGGQETQYF	TGCAGCGGAACCTCTCGGGGAGGTGGCCAAGAGACCCAGTACTTC
15	TRBJ1-5	-	TRBV3-1/TRBV3-2	-	CASSQDHRVNQPQHF	TGTGCCAGCAGCCAAGATCACAGGGTCAATCAGCCCCAGCATTTT
13	TRBJ2-7	-	TRBV18	-	CASSPSDNYEQYF	TGTGCCAGCTCACCATCAGACAACTACGAGCAGTACTTC
17	TRBJ1-5	-	TRBV27	TRBD1	CASSPGQFLRGNQPQHF	TGTGCCAGCTCCCCGGGACAGTTCCTCAGGGGCAATCAGCCCCAGCATTTT
17	TRBJ1-1	-	TRBV5-1	TRBD1	CASSPEGLDRVNTEAFF	TGCGCCAGCAGCCCGGAGGGATTGGACAGGGTGAACACTGAAGCTTTCTTT
12	TRBJ1-1	-	TRBV5-6	-	CASAPGNTEAFF	TGTGCCAGCGCCCCAGGGAACACTGAAGCTTTCTTT
11	TRBJ2-1	-	TRBV20-1	-	CSARVAHEQFF	TGCAGTGCTAGAGTAGCCCATGAGCAGTTCTTC
18	TRBJ1-6	-	TRBV2	TRBD1	CASSVLGGVGSYNSPLHF	TGTGCCAGCAGTGTTTTAGGGGGCGTTGGCTCCTATAATTCACCCCTCCACTTT
17	TRBJ2-2	-	TRBV7-2	TRBD2	CASGGLARLANTGELFF	TGTGCCAGCGGAGGACTAGCGCGCCTCGCGAACACCGGGGAGCTGTTTTTT
16	TRBJ1-2	-	TRBV5-8	-	CASTDRGQYTNYGYTF	TGTGCCAGCACCGATCGAGGACAGTACACCAACTATGGCTACACCTTC
17	TRBJ2-2	-	TRBV7-4	TRBD2	CASSLGSSGRNWGELFF	TGTGCCAGCAGCTTAGGGTCTAGCGGGAGGAATTGGGGGGAGCTGTTTTTT
14	TRBJ1-5	many	TRBV19	-	CASNGITSNQPQHF	TGTGCCAGTAACGGGATAACTAGCAATCAGCCCCAGCATTTT
19	TRBJ2-3	-	TRBV5-1	TRBD2	CASSLASSPSGGGTDTQYF	TGCGCCAGCAGCTTGGCATCGTCGCCCAGCGGGGGGGGCACAGATACGCAGTATTTT
13	TRBJ2-5	once	TRBV19	-	CASSGALRETQYF	TGTGCCAGTAGTGGGGCACTTAGGGAGACCCAGTACTTC
15	TRBJ1-2	-	TRBV5-1	-	CASSLSQDTPLGYTF	TGCGCCAGCAGCTTGTCGCAGGACACCCCTTTAGGCTACACCTTC
16	TRBJ2-2	-	TRBV10-2	TRBD2	CATTTPTSGTAGELFF	TGCGCCACCACAACCCCGACTAGCGGGACGGCCGGGGAGCTGTTTTTT
14	TRBJ1-1	-	TRBV5-6	TRBD1	CASSWGQGGTEAFF	TGTGCCAGCAGCTGGGGACAGGGAGGCACTGAAGCTTTCTTT
16	TRBJ2-5	few	TRBV5-1	TRBD2	CASSPELAGAQETQYF	TGCGCCAGCAGCCCGGAACTAGCGGGGGCCCAAGAGACCCAGTACTTC
14	TRBJ1-6	-	TRBV5-6	TRBD1	CASSVDRFDSPLHF	TGTGCCAGCAGCGTGGACAGGTTTGATTCACCCCTCCACTTT
15	TRBJ2-3	-	TRBV30	TRBD2	CAWRDSGVSTDTQYF	TGTGCCTGGAGAGACAGCGGGGTAAGCACAGATACGCAGTATTTT